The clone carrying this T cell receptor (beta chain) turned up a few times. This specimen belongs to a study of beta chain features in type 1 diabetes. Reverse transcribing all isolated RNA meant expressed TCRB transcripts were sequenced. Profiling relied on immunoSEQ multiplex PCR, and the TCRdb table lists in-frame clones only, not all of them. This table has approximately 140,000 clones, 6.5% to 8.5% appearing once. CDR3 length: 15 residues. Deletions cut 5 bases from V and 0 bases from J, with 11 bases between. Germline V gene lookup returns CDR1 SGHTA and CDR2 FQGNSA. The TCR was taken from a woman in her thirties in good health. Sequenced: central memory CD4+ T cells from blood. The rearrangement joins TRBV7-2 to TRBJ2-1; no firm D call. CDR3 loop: CASSDAGFSYNEQFF. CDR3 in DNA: TGTGCCAGCAGCGATGCCGGGTTCTCCTACAATGAGCAGTTCTTC.